This record concerns one T cell receptor beta chain sequence. The data stem from a study of blood T cell repertoires in COVID-19. The CDR3 loop spans 11 amino acids. Germline V gene lookup returns CDR1 SGHAT and CDR2 FQNNGV. Trimming cost V 7 bases and J 9 bases, with 10 bases left between them. Participants had their cohort set by participant-reported clinical history. Measured with immunoSEQ multiplex PCR; TCRdb has only the in-frame clones, and not every one. The profile shows around 190,000 clones, around 86% of them singletons. The chain joins TRBV11-2 to TRBJ2-1, with D perhaps matching TRBD2 (6 bases). The receptor's source is a woman between 40 and 55 years old in a cohort exposed to, infected with or recovered from COVID-19 (not recorded which). Source material: PBMCs or T cells enriched from blood (not recorded which). The CDR3 reads CASIGTREQFF. Written as DNA, the CDR3 is TGTGCCAGCATAGGGACTCGTGAGCAGTTCTTC.